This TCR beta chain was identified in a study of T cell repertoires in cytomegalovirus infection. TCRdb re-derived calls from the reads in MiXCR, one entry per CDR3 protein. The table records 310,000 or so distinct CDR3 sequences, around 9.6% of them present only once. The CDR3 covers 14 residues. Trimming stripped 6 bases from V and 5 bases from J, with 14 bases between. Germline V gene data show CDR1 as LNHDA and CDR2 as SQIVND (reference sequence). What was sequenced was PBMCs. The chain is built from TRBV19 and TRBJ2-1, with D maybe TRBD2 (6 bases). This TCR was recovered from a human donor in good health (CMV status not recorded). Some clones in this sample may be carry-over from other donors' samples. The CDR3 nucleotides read TGTGCCAGTAGCGCGGGACTGGGGAACAATGAGCAGTTCTTC. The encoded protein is CASSAGLGNNEQFF.